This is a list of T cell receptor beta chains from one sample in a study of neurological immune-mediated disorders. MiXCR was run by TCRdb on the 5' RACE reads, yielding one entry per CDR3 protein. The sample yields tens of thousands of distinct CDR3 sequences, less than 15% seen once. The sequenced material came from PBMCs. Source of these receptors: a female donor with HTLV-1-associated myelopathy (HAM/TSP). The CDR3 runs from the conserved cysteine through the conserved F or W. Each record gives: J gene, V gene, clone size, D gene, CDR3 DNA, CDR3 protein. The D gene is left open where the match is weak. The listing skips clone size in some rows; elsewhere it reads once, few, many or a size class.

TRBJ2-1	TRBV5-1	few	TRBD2	TGCGCCAGCAGCCTAGGACTAGCGGGGGGGCATAATGAGCAGTTCTTC	CASSLGLAGGHNEQFF
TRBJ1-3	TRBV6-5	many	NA	TGTGCCAGCAGTTACTCGGGCGGAGCTCCGGGGAACACCATATATTTT	CASSYSGGAPGNTIYF
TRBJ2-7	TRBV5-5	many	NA	TGTGCCAGCCAAGGACTTGGCTACGAGCAGTACTTC	CASQGLGYEQYF
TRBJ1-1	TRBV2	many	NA	TGTGCCAGCAGTCAGGGCAAGAACACTGAAGCTTTCTTT	CASSQGKNTEAFF
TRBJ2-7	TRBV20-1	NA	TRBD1	TGCAGTGCTAGAGATAGCAGGGGGTCCTGGTACGAGCAGTACTTC	CSARDSRGSWYEQYF
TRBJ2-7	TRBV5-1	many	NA	TGCGCCAGCAGCTTGGAGCCAGGGGCATCCTACGAGCAGTACTTC	CASSLEPGASYEQYF
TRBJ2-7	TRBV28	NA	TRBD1	TGTGCCAGCAGTTCAACAGGGGCGACGAGATACGAGCAGTACTTC	CASSSTGATRYEQYF
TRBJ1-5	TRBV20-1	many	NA	TGCAGTGCTACGACAGGCAATCAGCCCCAGCATTTT	CSATTGNQPQHF
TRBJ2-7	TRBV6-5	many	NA	TGTGCCAGCAGCCCCGAGGTAGCGGAGTCCTACGAGCAGTACTTC	CASSPEVAESYEQYF
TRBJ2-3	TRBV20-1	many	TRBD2	TGCAGTGCTAGATCTCCTAGCGGGAGCACAGATACGCAGTATTTT	CSARSPSGSTDTQYF
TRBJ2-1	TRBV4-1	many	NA	TGCGCCAGCAGCCAAGGTGGGCGTACCTACAATGAGCAGTTCTTC	CASSQGGRTYNEQFF
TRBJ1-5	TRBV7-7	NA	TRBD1	TGTGCCAGCAGCTCCAGAAAAAGACAGGGGGCTGATCAGCCCCAGCATTTT	CASSSRKRQGADQPQHF
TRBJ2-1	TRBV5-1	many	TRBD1	TGCGCCAGCAGCGTAGCCGGGACAGGGTTCAATGAGCAGTTCTTC	CASSVAGTGFNEQFF
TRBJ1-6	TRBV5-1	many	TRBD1	TGCGCCAGCAGCTTGACGGACAGGGATAATTCACCCCTCCACTTT	CASSLTDRDNSPLHF
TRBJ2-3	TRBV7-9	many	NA	TGTGCCAGCAGCTTATCTAGAGATACGCAGTATTTT	CASSLSRDTQYF
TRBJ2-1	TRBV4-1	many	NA	TGCGCCAGCAGCCATTCCCAGGGGGCGGGAGCGGCGGTCTCCTACAATGAGCAGTTCTTC	CASSHSQGAGAAVSYNEQFF
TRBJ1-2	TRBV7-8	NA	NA	TGTGCCAGCAGCTTAGCGAACGGACCCTATGGCTACACCTTC	CASSLANGPYGYTF
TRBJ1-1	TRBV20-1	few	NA	TGCAGTGCTATATCAACTTACAGGGCGAACACTGAAGCTTTCTTT	CSAISTYRANTEAFF
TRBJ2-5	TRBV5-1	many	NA	TGCGCCAGCAGCTTGGAGGGGTACCAAGAGACCCAGTACTTC	CASSLEGYQETQYF
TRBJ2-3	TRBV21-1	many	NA	TGTGCCAGCAGCTTACTCCGGGGGGTAACAGATACGCAGTATTTT	CASSLLRGVTDTQYF
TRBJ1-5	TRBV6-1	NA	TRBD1	TGTGCCAGCAGAGTTCAGGGGGATCAGCCCCAGCATTTT	CASRVQGDQPQHF
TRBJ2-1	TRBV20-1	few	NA	TGCAGTGCTGTCCCAGGAAGCTCCTACAATGAGCAGTTCTTC	CSAVPGSSYNEQFF
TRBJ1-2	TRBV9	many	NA	TGTGCCAGCAGCGTAGGGGGGGTCAGAGGTGGCTACACCTTC	CASSVGGVRGGYTF
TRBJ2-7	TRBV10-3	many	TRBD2	TGTGCCATCAGGGGGACTAGCGAGTCCTACGAGCAGTACTTC	CAIRGTSESYEQYF
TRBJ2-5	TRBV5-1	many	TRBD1	TGCGCCAGCAGCTCGGCCGGGACAGGGGAGGAGACCCAGTACTTC	CASSSAGTGEETQYF
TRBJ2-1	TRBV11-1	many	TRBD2	TGTGCCAGCGCTAGCGGTGGTTACAATGAGCAGTTCTTC	CASASGGYNEQFF
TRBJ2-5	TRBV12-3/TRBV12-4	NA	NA	TGTGCCAGCAGTCCTAGCAGCAAAGAGACCCAGTACTTC	CASSPSSKETQYF
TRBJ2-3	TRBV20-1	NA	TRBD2	TGCAGTGCTAGGGGGGGGTATAAAGATACGCAGTATTTT	CSARGGYKDTQYF
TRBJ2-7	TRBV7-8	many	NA	TGTGCCAGCAGCTTTCGGCCGGATCGCTCCTACGAGCAGTACTTC	CASSFRPDRSYEQYF
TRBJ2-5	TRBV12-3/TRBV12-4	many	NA	TGTGCCAGCATCCAGTCCCGAGTCCAAGAGACCCAGTACTTC	CASIQSRVQETQYF
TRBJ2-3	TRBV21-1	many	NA	TGTGCCAGCAGCAAACCGGGACTAGCGGGGAATACGCAGTATTTT	CASSKPGLAGNTQYF
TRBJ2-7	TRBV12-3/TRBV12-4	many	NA	TGTGCCAGCACTTTAGACCGGGGGGAGCAGTACTTC	CASTLDRGEQYF
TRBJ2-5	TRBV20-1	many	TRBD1	TGCAGTGCTAGAGGGACAGGGAAAATCCAAGAGACCCAGTACTTC	CSARGTGKIQETQYF
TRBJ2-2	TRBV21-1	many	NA	TGTGCCAGCAGCAAATCCGGAGGCAGGAGGAACACCGGGGAGCTGTTTTTT	CASSKSGGRRNTGELFF
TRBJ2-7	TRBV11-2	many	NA	TGTGCCAGCAGCTTTCGTCAGGGCACGGGGCAGTACTTC	CASSFRQGTGQYF
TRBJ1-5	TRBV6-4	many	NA	TGTGCCAGCAGTGCAGACAGCACCAATCAGCCCCAGCATTTT	CASSADSTNQPQHF
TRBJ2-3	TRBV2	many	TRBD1	TGTGCCAGCCTTCAGGGGGGCACAGATACGCAGTATTTT	CASLQGGTDTQYF
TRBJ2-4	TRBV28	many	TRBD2	TGTGCCAGCAGTTCCGGGGGGACTAGCGAAAACATTCAGTACTTC	CASSSGGTSENIQYF
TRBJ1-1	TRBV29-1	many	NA	TGCAGCGTGGGAAACACTGAAGCTTTCTTT	CSVGNTEAFF
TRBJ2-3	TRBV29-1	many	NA	TGCAGCGTTGCATCCCAGGGCAAGGGTACGCAGTATTTT	CSVASQGKGTQYF
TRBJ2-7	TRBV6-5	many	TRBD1	TGTGCCAGCAGTTACTGGGACAGGGGCCGGCGGGAGCAGTACTTC	CASSYWDRGRREQYF
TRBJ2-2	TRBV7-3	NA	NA	TGTGCCAGCAGCGCCTCCCGGCCAGGGACCGGGGAGCTGTTTTTT	CASSASRPGTGELFF
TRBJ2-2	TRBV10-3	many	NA	TGTGCCATCAAAAAGGCAGGGCATTCAACCGGGGAGCTGTTTTTT	CAIKKAGHSTGELFF